Listed below are T cell receptor beta chains from one sample, sequenced in a study of identical twins. From the 5' RACE reads, TCRdb called clonotypes with MiXCR, one entry per CDR3 protein. Of about 200,000 distinct CDR3 sequences listed, 15% were seen once; the top ten hold 40%. The same sample was also studied in work on T cells expressing NK-cell markers.

The sample was CD8+ T cells sorted from blood. The receptors come from a woman between 18 and 30 years old in good health. CDR3s include the opening cysteine and the closing phenylalanine or tryptophan. D genes are given only for firm matches. Part of the rows lack a size; the others show once, few, many or a class for expanded clones.

>TRBV7-9|.|.|TRBJ1-1
CASSLSSRLREEAFF
TGTGCCAGCAGCTTGTCGTCCCGGTTAAGGGAGGAAGCTTTCTTT
>TRBV29-1|.|.|TRBJ2-3
CSVQAPRDKGPFMQYF
TGCAGCGTGCAAGCCCCCCGGGACAAGGGGCCTTTTATGCAGTATTTT
>TRBV2|.|.|TRBJ2-2
CARESGGPGELFF
TGTGCCAGGGAGTCTGGGGGGCCCGGGGAGCTGTTTTTT
>TRBV6-1|.|.|TRBJ1-5
CASSEGHQPQHF
TGTGCCAGCAGTGAAGGTCACCAGCCCCAGCATTTT
>TRBV7-8|few|.|TRBJ2-1
CASSRSLNEQFF
TGTGCCAGCAGCCGTTCCCTCAATGAGCAGTTCTTC
>TRBV4-1|.|.|TRBJ2-2
CASSRGQGWSGELFF
TGCGCCAGCAGTCGGGGCCAGGGGTGGTCCGGGGAGCTGTTTTTT
>TRBV7-2|.|TRBD2|TRBJ2-2
CASTPGLTNTGELFF
TGTGCCAGCACACCGGGACTAACCAACACCGGGGAGCTGTTTTTT
>TRBV5-1|few|.|TRBJ2-2
CASSPWGSGTRRELFF
TGCGCCAGCAGCCCCTGGGGTTCAGGGACAAGGAGGGAGCTGTTTTTT
>TRBV6-1|.|TRBD2|TRBJ2-4
CASSQESGRIDIQYF
TGTGCCAGCAGCCAGGAGAGCGGGAGAATAGACATTCAGTACTTC
>TRBV7-2|.|TRBD1|TRBJ2-3
CASSLGTGGSGDTQYF
TGTGCCAGCAGCTTAGGGACAGGAGGTTCGGGAGATACGCAGTATTTT
>TRBV7-9|many|.|TRBJ1-1
CASSFGGGRTEAFF
TGTGCCAGCAGCTTCGGGGGAGGTAGGACTGAAGCTTTCTTT
>TRBV12-3/TRBV12-4|many|TRBD1|TRBJ1-2
CASTPGQGGYGYTF
TGTGCCAGCACCCCGGGACAGGGTGGCTATGGCTACACCTTC
>TRBV12-3/TRBV12-4|.|TRBD2|TRBJ2-1
CASSSGLAGVEQFF
TGTGCCAGCAGTTCCGGACTAGCGGGAGTAGAGCAGTTCTTC
>TRBV18|.|TRBD2|TRBJ2-5
CASSPPLTSGGQETQYF
TGTGCCAGCTCACCACCGCTGACTAGCGGGGGCCAAGAGACCCAGTACTTC
>TRBV7-6|.|.|TRBJ2-4
CASSLGFGRDIQYF
TGTGCCAGCAGCTTAGGTTTTGGTAGGGACATTCAGTACTTC
>TRBV6-5|.|TRBD2|TRBJ2-2
CASSWLADTGELFF
TGTGCCAGCAGTTGGCTAGCGGACACCGGGGAGCTGTTTTTT
>TRBV5-1|.|TRBD1|TRBJ2-1
CASSLRTGFDEQFF
TGCGCCAGCAGCTTACGGACAGGATTCGATGAGCAGTTCTTC
>TRBV10-3|.|TRBD2|TRBJ2-3
CAIRLLAGTTIILPGDTQYF
TGTGCCATCAGGTTACTAGCGGGCACTACGATTATTCTCCCCGGAGATACGCAGTATTTT
>TRBV7-8|few|TRBD2|TRBJ2-5
CASSTRFERGETQYF
TGTGCCAGCAGCACTCGGTTTGAGCGGGGGGAGACCCAGTACTTC
>TRBV11-2|few|TRBD2|TRBJ2-3
CASSPLPSTSGLLPNTQYF
TGTGCCAGCAGCCCCCTCCCCTCGACTAGCGGGCTCCTCCCGAATACGCAGTATTTT
>TRBV11-2|.|TRBD1|TRBJ1-1
CASSSLRTGRAEAFF
TGTGCCAGCAGCTCCCTAAGGACAGGTCGCGCTGAAGCTTTCTTT
>TRBV7-9|.|.|TRBJ1-1
CASSHPQGVNTEAFF
TGTGCCAGCAGCCATCCACAGGGAGTGAACACTGAAGCTTTCTTT
>TRBV7-9|.|.|TRBJ2-1
CASSALDPGEQFF
TGTGCCAGCAGCGCGCTAGACCCCGGTGAGCAGTTCTTC
>TRBV11-1|.|TRBD2|TRBJ2-3
CASSRDQGGLADTDTQYF
TGTGCCAGCAGCCGCGACCAGGGGGGACTAGCGGATACAGATACGCAGTATTTT
>TRBV11-3|.|.|TRBJ1-1
CASRPVLGMNTEAFF
TGTGCCAGCCGACCTGTTCTGGGTATGAACACTGAAGCTTTCTTT
>TRBV12-3/TRBV12-4|.|.|TRBJ2-1
CASSLFLGEPGLF
TGTGCCAGCAGTTTATTCTTAGGGGAGCCTGGACTCTTC
>TRBV6-4|many|TRBD2|TRBJ2-1
CASSELAGNYNEQFF
TGTGCCAGCAGTGAGCTAGCGGGGAACTACAATGAGCAGTTCTTC
>TRBV12-3/TRBV12-4|few|.|TRBJ2-1
CASISGPESYNEQFF
TGTGCCAGCATTTCCGGCCCGGAGTCCTACAATGAGCAGTTCTTC
>TRBV11-1|.|.|TRBJ1-1
CASSLALGTDAPFLNTEAFF
TGTGCCAGCAGCTTAGCACTGGGAACAGACGCCCCGTTTCTGAACACTGAAGCTTTCTTT
>TRBV6-5|few|.|TRBJ2-7
CASSPDRVEQYF
TGTGCCAGCAGTCCCGACCGTGTGGAGCAGTACTTC
>TRBV6-1|few|.|TRBJ2-7
CASSEDSTDYEQYF
TGTGCCAGCAGTGAAGACAGTACGGACTACGAGCAGTACTTC
>TRBV20-1|many|.|TRBJ1-5
CSARTRAQGYNQPQHF
TGCAGTGCTCGGACGAGGGCCCAGGGGTACAATCAGCCCCAGCATTTT
>TRBV7-2|few|.|TRBJ1-1
CASSLGGLEAFF
TGTGCCAGCAGCTTGGGGGGGCTTGAAGCTTTCTTT
>TRBV10-3|few|.|TRBJ2-3
CAIWGTDTQYF
TGTGCCATCTGGGGAACAGATACGCAGTATTTT
>TRBV29-1|.|TRBD1|TRBJ1-3
CSVEEYGTGVLGTIYF
TGCAGCGTTGAAGAGTACGGGACAGGGGTTTTGGGCACCATATATTTT
>TRBV3-1|few|.|TRBJ2-2
CASSQTYGANTGELFF
TGTGCCAGCAGCCAAACTTACGGGGCGAACACCGGGGAGCTGTTTTTT
>TRBV5-1|.|TRBD1|TRBJ1-1
CASSRGYRGEAFF
TGCGCCAGCAGTAGGGGCTACAGGGGTGAAGCTTTCTTT
>TRBV27|.|.|TRBJ1-1
CASIGGEAFF
TGTGCCAGCATTGGGGGCGAAGCTTTCTTT
>TRBV20-1|.|TRBD2|TRBJ2-7
CSARGVAGGYEQYF
TGCAGTGCAAGAGGAGTAGCGGGGGGATACGAGCAGTACTTC
>TRBV21-1|few|.|TRBJ2-3
CASSEVRGGADTQYF
TGTGCCAGCAGCGAAGTGAGGGGGGGGGCAGATACGCAGTATTTT
>TRBV5-1|.|.|TRBJ1-2
CATSELPGANYGYTF
TGCGCCACCTCCGAATTACCAGGCGCTAACTATGGCTACACCTTC
>TRBV20-1|many|.|TRBJ1-1
CSARDPGQGTEAFF
TGCAGTGCTAGAGATCCGGGGCAAGGCACTGAAGCTTTCTTT
>TRBV12-3/TRBV12-4|.|TRBD1|TRBJ2-2
CASSSGTGVPSNTGELFF
TGTGCCAGCAGTTCCGGGACAGGGGTCCCCAGCAACACCGGGGAGCTGTTTTTT
>TRBV4-1|few|TRBD1|TRBJ1-2
CASSQVQGYGYTF
TGCGCCAGCAGCCAAGTACAGGGGTATGGCTACACCTTC
>TRBV15|few|.|TRBJ2-1
CATSRVPGETHLYNEQFF
TGTGCCACCAGCAGAGTACCGGGGGAGACACACCTCTACAATGAGCAGTTCTTC
>TRBV9|.|.|TRBJ2-3
CASSPQDFTDTQYF
TGTGCCAGCAGCCCTCAGGACTTCACAGATACGCAGTATTTT
>TRBV30|.|.|TRBJ2-5
CAWSVLGETQYF
TGTGCCTGGAGTGTACTGGGAGAGACCCAGTACTTC
>TRBV6-5|few|.|TRBJ1-5
CASEGVQPQHF
TGTGCCAGCGAGGGGGTTCAGCCCCAGCATTTT
>TRBV20-1|few|.|TRBJ2-1
CSAPLDNEQFF
TGCAGTGCCCCCCTAGACAATGAGCAGTTCTTC